This T cell receptor beta chain appears in the sequencing data of a study of T cells in Graves' hyperthyroidism and ophthalmopathy. Findings and limits, study-wide: The blood repertoire included most of the expanded thyroid clonotypes above 0.001.

There were TCR beta CDR3 regions amplified from RNA transcripts. Carried out on the TCR CDR3, a first-round RT-PCR used the HTBI primer set. TCRdb re-called the multiplex PCR reads through MiXCR, storing one row per CDR3 protein. Among some 800,000 distinct CDR3 sequences, over 35% were seen once, and the ten largest hold 8.9%. Patients aged 18 to 65 had newly diagnosed hyperthyroidism that had lasted under 2 months. Patients were excluded because of uncontrolled infection, other autoimmune disease, pregnancy or lactation. Thyroid ultrasound and orbital computed tomography, with clinical symptoms and serum thyroxine and TRAb, informed diagnoses. Points on this clonotype: Its antigen remains unknown.

The source of this sequence is a man aged 18 to 30 with Graves' hyperthyroidism. Sequenced input: blood.

CDR3 region: CAWNYGGNQPQHF. CDR3 nucleotides: TGTGCCTGGAATTATGGGGGCAATCAGCCCCAGCATTTT. V is TRBV10-3 and J is TRBJ1-5; D gene ambiguous. V gave up 11 bases and J gave up 2 bases, with 13 bases separating them. The CDR3 has 13 residues. Germline V gene data show CDR1 as ENHRY and CDR2 as SYGVKD.